The sample holds a few counts of the clone carrying this T cell receptor beta chain. What it binds is unknown. Sequencing was performed with immunoSEQ multiplex PCR; in TCRdb, only in-frame clones are kept and a portion is missing. This repertoire shows about 30,000 clones, 80% to 95% found once; its top ten account for 3.8%. Per germline, CDR1 MNHNS and CDR2 SASEGT. Trimming removed 6 bases at V and 0 bases at J, with 9 bases between. The CDR3 loop spans 13 amino acids. The time point here: newly diagnosed, previously untreated cHL patient sample. A comparison was provided by newly diagnosed, untreated classical Hodgkin lymphoma PBMCs. This sample was included in a study of PD-1 blockade in classical Hodgkin lymphoma. Findings and limits, study-wide: Newly diagnosed patients reportedly had lower baseline TCR diversity than healthy donors.

Sequencing used peripheral blood mononuclear cells (PBMCs). The clonotype was recovered from a human donor with classical Hodgkin lymphoma. The chain is built from TRBV6-1 and TRBJ2-7, with no clear D. The CDR3 loop reads CASRGSYSYEQYF. Written as DNA, the CDR3 is TGTGCCAGCAGAGGCAGCTACTCCTACGAGCAGTACTTC.